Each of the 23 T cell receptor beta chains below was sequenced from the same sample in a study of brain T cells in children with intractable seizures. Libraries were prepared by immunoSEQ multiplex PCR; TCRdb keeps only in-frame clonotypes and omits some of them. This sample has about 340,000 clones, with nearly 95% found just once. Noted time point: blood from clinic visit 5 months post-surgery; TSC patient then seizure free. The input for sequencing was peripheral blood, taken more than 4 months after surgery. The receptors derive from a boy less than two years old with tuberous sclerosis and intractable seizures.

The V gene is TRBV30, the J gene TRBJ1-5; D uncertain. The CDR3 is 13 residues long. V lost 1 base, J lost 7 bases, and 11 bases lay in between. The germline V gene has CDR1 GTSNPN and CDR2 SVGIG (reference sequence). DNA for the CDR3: TGTGCCTGGAGTGGTAGTGGGAGGCAGCCCCAGCATTTT. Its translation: CAWSGSGRQPQHF.

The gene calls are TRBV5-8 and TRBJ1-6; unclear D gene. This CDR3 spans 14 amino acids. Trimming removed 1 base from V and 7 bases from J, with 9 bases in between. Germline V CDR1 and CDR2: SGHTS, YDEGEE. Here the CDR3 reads CASSLRVRNSPLHF. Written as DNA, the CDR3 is TGTGCCAGCAGCTTGAGGGTTAGAAATTCACCCCTCCACTTT.

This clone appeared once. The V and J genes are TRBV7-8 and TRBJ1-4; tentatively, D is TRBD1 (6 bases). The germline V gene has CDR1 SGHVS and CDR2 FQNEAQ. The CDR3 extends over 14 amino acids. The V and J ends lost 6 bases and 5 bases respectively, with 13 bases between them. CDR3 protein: CASRQQGLNEKLFF. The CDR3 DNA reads TGTGCCAGCAGACAACAGGGATTGAATGAAAAACTGTTTTTT.

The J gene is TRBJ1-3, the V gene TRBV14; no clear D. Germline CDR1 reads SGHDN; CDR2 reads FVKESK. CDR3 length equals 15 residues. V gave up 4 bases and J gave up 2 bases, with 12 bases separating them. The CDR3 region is CASSPGSFTGNTIYF. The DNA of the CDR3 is TGTGCCAGCAGCCCGGGGTCTTTTACTGGAAACACCATATATTTT.

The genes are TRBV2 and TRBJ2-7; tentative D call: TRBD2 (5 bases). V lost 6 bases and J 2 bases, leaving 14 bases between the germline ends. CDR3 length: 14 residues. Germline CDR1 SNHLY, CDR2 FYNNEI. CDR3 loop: CASRPERTPYEQYF. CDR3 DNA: TGTGCCAGCAGACCCGAGAGGACTCCCTACGAGCAGTACTTC.

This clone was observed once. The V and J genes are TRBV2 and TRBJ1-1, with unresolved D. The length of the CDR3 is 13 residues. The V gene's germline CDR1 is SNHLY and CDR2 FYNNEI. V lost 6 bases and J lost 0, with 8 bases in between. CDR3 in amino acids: CASRNEVNTEAFF. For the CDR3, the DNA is TGTGCCAGCAGGAATGAGGTGAACACTGAAGCTTTCTTT.

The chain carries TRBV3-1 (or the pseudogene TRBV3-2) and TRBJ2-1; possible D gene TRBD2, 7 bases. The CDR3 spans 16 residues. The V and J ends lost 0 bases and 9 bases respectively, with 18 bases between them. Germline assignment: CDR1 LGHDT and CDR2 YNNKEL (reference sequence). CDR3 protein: CASSQDFRGAFGEQFF. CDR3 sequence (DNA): TGTGCCAGCAGCCAAGATTTTCGGGGGGCCTTCGGTGAGCAGTTCTTC.

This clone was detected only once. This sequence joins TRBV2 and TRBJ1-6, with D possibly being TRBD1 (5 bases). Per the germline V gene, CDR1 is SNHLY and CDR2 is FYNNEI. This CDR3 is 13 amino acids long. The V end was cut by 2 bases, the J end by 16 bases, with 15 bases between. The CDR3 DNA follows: TGTGCCAGCAGTGAAACTGGCAGGGAGATTCTCCACTTT. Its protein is CASSETGREILHF.

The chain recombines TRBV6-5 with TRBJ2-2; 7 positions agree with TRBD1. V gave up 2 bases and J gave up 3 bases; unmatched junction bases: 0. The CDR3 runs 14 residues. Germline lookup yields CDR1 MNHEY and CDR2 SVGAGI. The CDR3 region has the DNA TGTGCCAGCAGTTACAGGGGGCACACCGGGGAGCTGTTTTTT. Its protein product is CASSYRGHTGELFF.

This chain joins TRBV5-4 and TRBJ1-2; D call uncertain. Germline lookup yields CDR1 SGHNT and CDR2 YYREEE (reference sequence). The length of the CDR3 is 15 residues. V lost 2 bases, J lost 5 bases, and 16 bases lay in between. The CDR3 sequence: CASSLWAGALYGYTF. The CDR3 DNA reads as TGTGCCAGCAGCTTATGGGCAGGAGCCCTGTATGGCTACACCTTC.

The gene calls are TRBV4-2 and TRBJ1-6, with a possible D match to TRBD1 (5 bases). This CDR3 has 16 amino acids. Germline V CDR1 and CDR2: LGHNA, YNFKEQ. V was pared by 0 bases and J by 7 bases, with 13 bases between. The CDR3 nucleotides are TGTGCCAGCAGCCAAGATTTCAGGGACGTAAATTCACCCCTCCACTTT. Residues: CASSQDFRDVNSPLHF.

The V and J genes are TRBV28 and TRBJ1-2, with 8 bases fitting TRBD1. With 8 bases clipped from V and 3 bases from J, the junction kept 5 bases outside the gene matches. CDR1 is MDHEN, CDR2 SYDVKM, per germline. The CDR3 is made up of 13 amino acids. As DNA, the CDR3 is TGTGCCAGCGGGACAGGCGGGGACTATGGCTACACCTTC. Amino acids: CASGTGGDYGYTF.

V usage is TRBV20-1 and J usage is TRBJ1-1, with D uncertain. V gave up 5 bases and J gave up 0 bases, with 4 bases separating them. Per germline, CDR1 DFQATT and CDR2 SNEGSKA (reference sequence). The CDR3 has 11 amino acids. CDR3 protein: CSAWLNTEAFF. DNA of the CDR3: TGCAGTGCTTGGCTGAACACTGAAGCTTTCTTT.

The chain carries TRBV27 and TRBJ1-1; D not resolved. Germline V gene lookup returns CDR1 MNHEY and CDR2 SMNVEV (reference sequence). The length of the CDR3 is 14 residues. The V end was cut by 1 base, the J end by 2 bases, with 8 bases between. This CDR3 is CASSLYGSNTEAFF. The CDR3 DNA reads TGTGCCAGCAGTTTATACGGATCCAACACTGAAGCTTTCTTT.

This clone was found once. The CDR3: CASSQSRPRTGKETQYF. For the CDR3, the DNA is TGTGCCAGCAGCCAGTCGCGCCCGAGGACAGGGAAAGAGACCCAGTACTTC. The chain links TRBV27 to TRBJ2-5, with 8 nucleotides matching TRBD1. The CDR3 has 17 amino acids. V lost 6 bases to trimming and J lost 3 bases; unmatched junction nucleotides: 15. Germline V gives CDR1 MNHEY, CDR2 SMNVEV (reference sequence).

The DNA for the CDR3 is TGTGCCACCAGCAGGGAGCGGTACGAGCAGTACTTC. Translated: CATSRERYEQYF. The chain uses TRBV15 and TRBJ2-7; possibly TRBD2 for D (5 bases). The CDR3 length is 12 residues. Trimming pared 3 bases from V and 4 bases from J, leaving 7 bases between. Germline V gene data show CDR1 as LNHNV and CDR2 as YYDKDF (reference sequence).

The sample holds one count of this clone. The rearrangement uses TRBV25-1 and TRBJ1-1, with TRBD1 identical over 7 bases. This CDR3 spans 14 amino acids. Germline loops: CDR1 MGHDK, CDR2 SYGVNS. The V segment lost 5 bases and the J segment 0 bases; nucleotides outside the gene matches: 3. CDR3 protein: CASSWTGLNTEAFF. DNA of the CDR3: TGTGCCAGCAGTTGGACAGGACTGAACACTGAAGCTTTCTTT.

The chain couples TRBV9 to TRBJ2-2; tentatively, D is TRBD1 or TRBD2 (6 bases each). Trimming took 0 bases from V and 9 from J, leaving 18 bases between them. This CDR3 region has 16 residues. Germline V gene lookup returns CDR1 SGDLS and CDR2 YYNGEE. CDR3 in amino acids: CASSVGDRGVARELFF. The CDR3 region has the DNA TGTGCCAGCAGCGTAGGTGATAGGGGGGTCGCCAGGGAGCTGTTTTTT.

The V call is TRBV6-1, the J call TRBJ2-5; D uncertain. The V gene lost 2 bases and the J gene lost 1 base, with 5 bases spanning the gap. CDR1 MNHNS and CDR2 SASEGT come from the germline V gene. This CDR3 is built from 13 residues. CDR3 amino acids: CASSELSQETQYF. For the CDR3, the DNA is TGTGCCAGCAGTGAACTATCCCAAGAGACCCAGTACTTC.

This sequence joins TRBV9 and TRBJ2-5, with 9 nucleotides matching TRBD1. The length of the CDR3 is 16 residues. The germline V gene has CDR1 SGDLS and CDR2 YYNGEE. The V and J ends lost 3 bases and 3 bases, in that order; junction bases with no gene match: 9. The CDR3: CASSAPTGGVKETQYF. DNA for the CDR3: TGTGCCAGCAGCGCCCCCACAGGGGGCGTTAAAGAGACCCAGTACTTC.

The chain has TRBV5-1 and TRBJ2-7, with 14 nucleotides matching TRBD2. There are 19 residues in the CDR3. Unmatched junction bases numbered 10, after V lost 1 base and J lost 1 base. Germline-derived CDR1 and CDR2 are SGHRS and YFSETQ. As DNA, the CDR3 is TGCGCCAGCAGCTTGTCACGAAGACTAGCGGGAGGGCCGTCCTACGAGCAGTACTTC. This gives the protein CASSLSRRLAGGPSYEQYF. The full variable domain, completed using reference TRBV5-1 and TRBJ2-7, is KAGVTQTPRYLIKTRGQQVTLSCSPISGHRSVSWYQQTPGQGLQFLFEYFSETQRNKGNFPGRFSGRQFSNSRSEMNVSTLELGDSALYLCASSLSRRLAGGPSYEQYFGPGTRLTVT.

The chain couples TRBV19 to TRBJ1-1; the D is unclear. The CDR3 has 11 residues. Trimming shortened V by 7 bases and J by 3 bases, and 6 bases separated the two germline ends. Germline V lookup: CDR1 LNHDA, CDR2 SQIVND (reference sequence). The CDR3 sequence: CASTLYTEAFF. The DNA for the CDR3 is TGTGCCAGTACCCTATACACTGAAGCTTTCTTT. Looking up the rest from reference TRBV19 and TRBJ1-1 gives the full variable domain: DGGITQSPKYLFRKEGQNVTLSCEQNLNHDAMYWYRQDPGQGLRLIYYSQIVNDFQKGDIAEGYSVSREKKESFPLTVTSAQKNPTAFYLCASTLYTEAFFGQGTRLTVV.

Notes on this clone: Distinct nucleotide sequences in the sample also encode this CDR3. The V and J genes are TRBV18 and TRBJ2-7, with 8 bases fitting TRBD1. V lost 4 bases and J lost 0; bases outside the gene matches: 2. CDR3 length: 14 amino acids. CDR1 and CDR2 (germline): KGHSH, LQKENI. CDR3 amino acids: CASSQQGGSYEQYF. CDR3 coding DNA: TGTGCCAGCTCACAACAGGGGGGCTCCTACGAGCAGTACTTC.